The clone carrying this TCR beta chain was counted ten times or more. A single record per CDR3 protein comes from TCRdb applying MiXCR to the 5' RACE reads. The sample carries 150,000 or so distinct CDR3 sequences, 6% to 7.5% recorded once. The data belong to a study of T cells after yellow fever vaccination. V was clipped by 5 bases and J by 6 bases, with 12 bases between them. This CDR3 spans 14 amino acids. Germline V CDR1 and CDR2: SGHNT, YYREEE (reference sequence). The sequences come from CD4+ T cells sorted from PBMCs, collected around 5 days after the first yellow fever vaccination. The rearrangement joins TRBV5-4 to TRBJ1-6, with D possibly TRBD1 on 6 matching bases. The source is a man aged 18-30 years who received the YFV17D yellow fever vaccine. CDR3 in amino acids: CASSQQGINSPLHF. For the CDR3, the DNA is TGTGCCAGCAGTCAACAGGGAATTAATTCACCCCTCCACTTT.